Below, 28 T cell receptor beta chains from the same sample are listed, as sequenced in a study of blood T cell repertoires in COVID-19. TCRdb's table, derived via immunoSEQ multiplex PCR, lists solely in-frame clones and lacks some. Of 310,000 or so clones listed, 90% are singletons. Sequences were obtained from PBMCs or T cells enriched from blood (not recorded which). The receptor set was obtained from a woman aged 18-35 years with acute COVID-19.

This sequence joins TRBV27 and TRBJ2-1; no firm D call. V was clipped by 6 bases and J by 3 bases, with 6 bases between them. The germline gives CDR1 MNHEY, CDR2 SMNVEV (reference sequence). The CDR3 extends over 12 amino acids. CDR3: CASRFNYNEQFF. Here the CDR3 DNA reads TGTGCCAGCAGATTTAACTACAATGAGCAGTTCTTC.

The chain links TRBV20-1 to TRBJ1-5; D is perhaps TRBD1 (6 bases). Germline lookup yields CDR1 DFQATT and CDR2 SNEGSKA (reference sequence). Trimming took off 3 bases at V and 5 bases at J, with 17 bases between the two ends. This CDR3 is built from 15 residues. The CDR3 region is CSASIPGAQYQPQHF. The CDR3 region has the DNA TGCAGTGCTAGTATTCCAGGGGCGCAATATCAGCCCCAGCATTTT.

The chain is built from TRBV6-5 and TRBJ2-3; 9 bases match TRBD1. The germline V gene has CDR1 MNHEY and CDR2 SVGAGI. There are 13 residues in the CDR3. Trimming took 9 bases from V and 1 from J; bases not matched to a gene: 2. CDR3 amino acids: CASRDRGTDTQYF. The CDR3 DNA sequence: TGTGCCAGTAGGGACAGGGGCACAGATACGCAGTATTTT.

CDR3 loop: CASSLVSSGDEQYF. The CDR3 DNA sequence: TGTGCCAGCAGCTTAGTCTCTAGCGGGGACGAGCAGTACTTC. This chain uses TRBV11-2 with TRBJ2-7; 9 nucleotides line up with TRBD2. The CDR3 is 14 residues long. V dropped 1 base and J dropped 5; count of bases not matched to a gene: 3. Germline V CDR1 and CDR2: SGHAT, FQNNGV.

The CDR3 here is CASSLLRGGEKLFF. The CDR3 DNA follows: TGTGCCAGCAGCTTACTCAGGGGTGGTGAAAAACTGTTTTTT. This chain uses TRBV7-2 with TRBJ1-4; possibly TRBD1 for D (6 bases). The CDR3 totals 14 residues. Germline-derived CDR1 and CDR2 are SGHTA and FQGNSA. Deletions cut 2 bases from V and 7 bases from J, with 11 bases between.

This chain joins TRBV16 and TRBJ2-1; 14 bases are a match to TRBD2. Germline values: CDR1 KGHSY, CDR2 FQNENV. With 4 bases clipped from V and 9 bases from J, the junction kept 5 bases outside the gene matches. The CDR3 loop spans 15 amino acids. The CDR3 coding sequence is TGTGCCAGCAGCCGACTAGCGGGAGGGCCTGGTGAGCAGTTCTTC. Protein sequence: CASSRLAGGPGEQFF.

This rearrangement joins TRBV2 to TRBJ1-2, with 9 bases lining up with TRBD1. The CDR3 length is 16 residues. CDR1 is SNHLY, CDR2 FYNNEI, per germline. The trim removed 0 bases at V and 4 bases at J, leaving 6 bases unmatched. CDR3 region: CASSEAFGQGRYGYTF. In DNA, the CDR3 is TGTGCCAGCAGTGAAGCGTTTGGACAGGGGCGCTATGGCTACACCTTC.

The chain has TRBV2 and TRBJ1-5, with a possible D match to TRBD1 (5 bases). This CDR3 contains 16 residues. Trimming left V 1 base short and J 6 bases short, with 16 bases between. CDR1 is SNHLY and CDR2 is FYNNEI in the germline V gene. The CDR3: CASSEEGSGFSQPQHF. CDR3 coding DNA: TGTGCCAGCAGTGAAGAGGGGTCCGGGTTTAGTCAGCCCCAGCATTTT.

The J gene is TRBJ2-7, the V gene TRBV7-8, with TRBD1 matching 10 bases. The CDR3 totals 15 residues. V lost 3 bases, J lost 1 base, and 3 bases stayed unmatched. Per germline, CDR1 SGHVS and CDR2 FQNEAQ. CDR3 DNA: TGTGCCAGCAGCTTTGGACAGGGGGGGTCCTACGAGCAGTACTTC. Translating gives CASSFGQGGSYEQYF.

The rearrangement joins TRBV7-9 to TRBJ2-3; 10 bases are shared with TRBD2. The CDR3 length is 17 residues. Germline CDR1 is SEHNR and CDR2 is FQNEAQ (reference sequence). With V trimmed by 4 bases and J by 0 bases, 7 bases remained unmatched. This CDR3 is CASSSTSGTTSTDTQYF. The CDR3 DNA sequence: TGTGCCAGCAGCTCTACTAGCGGGACCACTAGCACAGATACGCAGTATTTT.

Ten or more counts support this clone. This chain connects TRBV3-1 (or the pseudogene TRBV3-2) to TRBJ1-1; no firm D call. CDR1 and CDR2 from the germline V gene are LGHDT and YNNKEL (reference sequence). V dropped 0 bases and J dropped 7 bases, with 9 bases sitting between them. The CDR3 spans 13 residues. This CDR3 is CASSQDWRDEAFF. Written as DNA, the CDR3 is TGTGCCAGCAGCCAAGATTGGAGGGATGAAGCTTTCTTT.

V gene TRBV7-3 combines with J gene TRBJ2-3; TRBD2 is a possible D gene (5 bases). V was shortened by 0 bases and J by 8 bases, with 12 bases between the two germline ends. This CDR3 comprises 14 residues. Germline values: CDR1 SGHTA, CDR2 FQGTGA. CDR3 sequence: CASSLTAELGTQYF. For the CDR3, the DNA is TGTGCCAGCAGCTTAACAGCGGAACTCGGTACGCAGTATTTT.

This chain joins TRBV2 and TRBJ1-6; D is ambiguous. Germline values: CDR1 SNHLY, CDR2 FYNNEI. The CDR3 runs 16 residues. V was pared by 6 bases and J by 7 bases, with 19 bases between. For the CDR3, the DNA is TGTGCCAGCAGGACCCGGGCAGGAGGTTTGAATTCACCCCTCCACTTT. Protein sequence: CASRTRAGGLNSPLHF.

The count of this clone is one. V usage is TRBV7-8 and J usage is TRBJ2-3; the D gene is possibly TRBD1 (5 bases). The CDR3 has 14 amino acids. Deletions cut 0 bases from V and 2 bases from J, with 6 bases between. CDR1 is SGHVS, CDR2 FQNEAQ, per germline. CDR3 region: CASSLAGDTDTQYF. For the CDR3, the DNA is TGTGCCAGCAGCTTAGCAGGGGACACAGATACGCAGTATTTT.

The rearrangement joins TRBV19 to TRBJ2-3, with TRBD1 matching 7 bases. The CDR3 sequence is 13 residues long. V was pared by 6 bases and J by 6 bases, with 6 bases of the junction left unmatched. The germline gives CDR1 LNHDA, CDR2 SQIVND (reference sequence). CDR3 DNA: TGTGCCAGTAGCGACAGGGAAGAGGATACGCAGTATTTT. This codes for CASSDREEDTQYF. Variable domain in full (rest from reference TRBV19 and TRBJ2-3): DGGITQSPKYLFRKEGQNVTLSCEQNLNHDAMYWYRQDPGQGLRLIYYSQIVNDFQKGDIAEGYSVSREKKESFPLTVTSAQKNPTAFYLCASSDREEDTQYFGPGTRLTVL.

The gene calls are TRBV27 and TRBJ2-3; D perhaps matches TRBD1 (5 bases). The CDR3 runs 11 residues. V lost 6 bases, J lost 6 bases, and 7 bases lay in between. The germline CDR1 and CDR2 sequences are MNHEY and SMNVEV (reference sequence). CDR3 sequence: CASSQGDTQYF. As DNA, the CDR3 is TGTGCCAGCAGCCAGGGTGATACGCAGTATTTT.

The genes are TRBV3-1 (or the pseudogene TRBV3-2) and TRBJ2-6, with 14 bases lining up with TRBD2. Germline CDR1 is LGHDT and CDR2 is YNNKEL (reference sequence). The V gene end was trimmed by 11 bases and the J gene end by 0 bases; junction bases not matched to a gene: 9. There are 18 residues in the CDR3. The CDR3 region is CAGRLAGGLSSGANVLTF. CDR3 coding DNA: TGTGCCGGAAGACTAGCGGGGGGGCTAAGCTCTGGGGCCAACGTCCTGACTTTC.

The rearrangement uses TRBV28 and TRBJ2-7, with 11 bases matching TRBD2. V trimming: 2 bases; J trimming: 1 base; junction bases outside the gene matches: 13. The CDR3 is 19 amino acids. Germline V CDR1 and CDR2: MDHEN, SYDVKM. The CDR3 loop reads CASSLGGLAGGPGSYEQYF. The CDR3 nucleotides are TGTGCCAGCAGTTTAGGCGGATTAGCGGGAGGGCCGGGATCCTACGAGCAGTACTTC.

The chain couples TRBV18 to TRBJ2-6; D gene uncertain. CDR1 and CDR2 (germline): KGHSH, LQKENI. Trimming cost V 2 bases and J 0 bases, with 8 bases left between them. The CDR3 has 16 residues. In DNA form, the CDR3 reads TGTGCCAGCTCACCAGTTGCAGGCTCTGGGGCCAACGTCCTGACTTTC. Translation gives CASSPVAGSGANVLTF.

The J gene is TRBJ2-5, the V gene TRBV7-2; the match to TRBD2 covers 11 bases. V lost 5 bases, J lost 2 bases, and 7 bases stayed unmatched. The CDR3 loop spans 16 amino acids. CDR1 and CDR2 (germline): SGHTA, FQGNSA. As DNA, the CDR3 is TGTGCCAGCAGCCTACCGGGACTAGCGGTACAAGAGACCCAGTACTTC. As protein: CASSLPGLAVQETQYF.

The V call is TRBV2, the J call TRBJ1-4, with D possibly being TRBD1 (6 bases). Trimming took off 4 bases at V and 8 bases at J, with 17 bases between the two ends. Germline CDR1 is SNHLY and CDR2 is FYNNEI. This CDR3 is 15 amino acids long. The chain's CDR3 is CASSATGTSGEKLFF. The CDR3 DNA is TGTGCCAGCAGTGCTACCGGGACATCGGGGGAAAAACTGTTTTTT.

This clone was seen a single time. The rearrangement links TRBV27 to TRBJ2-3, with D possibly being TRBD2 (6 bases). CDR1 and CDR2 from the germline V gene are MNHEY and SMNVEV (reference sequence). This CDR3 region has 14 residues. V was pared by 6 bases and J by 2 bases, with 12 bases between. This chain's CDR3 is CASRPGLPTDTQYF. CDR3 DNA sequence: TGTGCCAGCAGACCGGGACTTCCCACAGATACGCAGTATTTT.

CDR3 loop: CASSSTTGLAEAFF. CDR3 nucleotide sequence: TGTGCCAGCAGTTCAACAACAGGGTTAGCTGAAGCTTTCTTT. This chain joins TRBV27 and TRBJ1-1, with TRBD1 as a possible D gene (6 bases). The CDR3 covers 14 residues. The germline CDR1 and CDR2 sequences are MNHEY and SMNVEV (reference sequence). V was trimmed by 4 bases and J by 6 bases, leaving 15 bases between them.

The chain has TRBV7-9 and TRBJ2-3; 7 bases are shared with TRBD1. CDR1 SEHNR and CDR2 FQNEAQ come from the germline V gene (reference sequence). The CDR3 runs to 15 residues. The V and J ends lost 2 bases and 0 bases, in that order; junction bases with no gene match: 2. The CDR3 sequence is CASSLTGQSTDTQYF. CDR3 DNA sequence: TGTGCCAGCAGCTTAACGGGACAGAGCACAGATACGCAGTATTTT.

J is TRBJ2-7 and V is TRBV4-1; TRBD2 agrees at 9 bases. Germline CDR1 is MGHRA and CDR2 is YSYEKL. Trimming took 1 base from V and 3 from J; bases not matched to a gene: 4. The CDR3 sequence is 15 residues long. CDR3: CASSQGQAGGYEQYF. Here the CDR3 DNA reads TGCGCCAGCAGCCAAGGCCAAGCGGGAGGCTACGAGCAGTACTTC.

Only a few counts were recorded for this clone. The chain is built from TRBV19 and TRBJ1-5; D is unresolved. This CDR3 region has 16 residues. V was cut by 4 bases and J by 3 bases, with 16 bases left in between. Germline V gives CDR1 LNHDA, CDR2 SQIVND (reference sequence). In nucleotides, the CDR3 is TGTGCCAGTAGTACCTGGGAGGGTAGGTCCAATCAGCCCCAGCATTTT. This sequence encodes CASSTWEGRSNQPQHF.

The chain employs TRBV7-2 and TRBJ2-2; 10 nucleotides line up with TRBD2. The CDR3 totals 18 residues. CDR1 is SGHTA and CDR2 is FQGNSA in the germline V gene. V trimming: 5 bases; J trimming: 4 bases; junction bases outside the gene matches: 13. DNA of the CDR3: TGTGCCAGCAGCCTCTCCCCGGCTAGCGGGAGTGGCACCGGGGAGCTGTTTTTT. Residues: CASSLSPASGSGTGELFF. The variable domain in full, with the rest retrieved from reference TRBV7-2 and TRBJ2-2, is GAGVSQSPSNKVTEKGKDVELRCDPISGHTALYWYRQSLGQGLEFLIYFQGNSAPDKSGLPSDRFSAERTGGSVSTLTIQRTQQEDSAVYLCASSLSPASGSGTGELFFGEGSRLTVL.

The chain links TRBV15 to TRBJ1-2, with D unclear. The CDR3 has 16 residues. Germline V gives CDR1 LNHNV, CDR2 YYDKDF (reference sequence). V lost 0 bases to trimming and J lost 7 bases, with 18 bases between them. This CDR3 is CATSRDRASLGSGYTF. DNA for the CDR3: TGTGCCACCAGCAGAGATCGGGCCTCACTGGGGAGTGGCTACACCTTC.